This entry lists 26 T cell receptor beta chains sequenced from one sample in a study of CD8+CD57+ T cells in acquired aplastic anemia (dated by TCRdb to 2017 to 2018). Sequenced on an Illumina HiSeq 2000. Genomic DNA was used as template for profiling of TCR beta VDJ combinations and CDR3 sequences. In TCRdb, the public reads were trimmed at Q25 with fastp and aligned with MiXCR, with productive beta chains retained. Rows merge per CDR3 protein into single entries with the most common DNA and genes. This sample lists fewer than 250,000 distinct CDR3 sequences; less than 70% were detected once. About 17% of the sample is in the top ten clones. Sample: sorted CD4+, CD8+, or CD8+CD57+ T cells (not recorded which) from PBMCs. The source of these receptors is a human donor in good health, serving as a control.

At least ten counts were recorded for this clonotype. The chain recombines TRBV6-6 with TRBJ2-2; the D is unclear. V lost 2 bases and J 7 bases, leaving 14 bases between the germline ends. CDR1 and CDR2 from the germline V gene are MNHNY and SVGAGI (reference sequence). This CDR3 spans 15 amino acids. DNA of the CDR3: TGTGCCAGCAGTTACCTGGACCCACTGGGCGGGGAGCTGTTTTTT. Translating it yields CASSYLDPLGGELFF.

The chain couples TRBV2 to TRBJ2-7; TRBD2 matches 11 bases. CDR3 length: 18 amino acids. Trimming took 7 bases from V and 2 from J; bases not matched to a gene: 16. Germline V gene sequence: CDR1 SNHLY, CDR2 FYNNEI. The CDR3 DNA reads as TGTGCCAGCACCCAAGGTTTTAGCGGGGGGGGTCAAACCTACGAGCAGTACTTC. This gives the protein CASTQGFSGGGQTYEQYF.

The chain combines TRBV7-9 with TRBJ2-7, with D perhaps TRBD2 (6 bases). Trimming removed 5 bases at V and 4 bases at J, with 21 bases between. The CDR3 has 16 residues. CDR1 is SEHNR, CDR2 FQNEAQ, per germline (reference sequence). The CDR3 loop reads CASSRTYGRDRYEQYF. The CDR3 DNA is TGTGCCAGCAGCCGAACCTACGGGCGGGATAGGTACGAGCAGTACTTC. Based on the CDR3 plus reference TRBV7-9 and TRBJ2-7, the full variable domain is DTGVSQNPRHKITKRGQNVTFRCDPISEHNRLYWYRQTLGQGPEFLTYFQNEAQLEKSRLLSDRFSAERPKGSFSTLEIQRTEQGDSAMYLCASSRTYGRDRYEQYFGPGTRLTVT.

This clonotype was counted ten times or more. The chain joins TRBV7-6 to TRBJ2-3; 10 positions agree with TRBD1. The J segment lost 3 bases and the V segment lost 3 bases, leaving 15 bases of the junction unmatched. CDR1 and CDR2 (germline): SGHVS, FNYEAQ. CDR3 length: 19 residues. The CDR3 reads CASSFPPKGTGEGTDTQYF. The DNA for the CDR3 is TGTGCCAGCAGCTTCCCACCAAAAGGGACAGGGGAAGGGACAGATACGCAGTATTTT.

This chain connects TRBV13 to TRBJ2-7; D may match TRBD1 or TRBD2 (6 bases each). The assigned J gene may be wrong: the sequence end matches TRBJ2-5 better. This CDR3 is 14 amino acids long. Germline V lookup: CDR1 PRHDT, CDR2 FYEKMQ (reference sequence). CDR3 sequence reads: CASSLARGGETQYF. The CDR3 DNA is TGTGCCAGCAGCTTAGCCAGGGGAGGTGAGACCCAGTACTTC.

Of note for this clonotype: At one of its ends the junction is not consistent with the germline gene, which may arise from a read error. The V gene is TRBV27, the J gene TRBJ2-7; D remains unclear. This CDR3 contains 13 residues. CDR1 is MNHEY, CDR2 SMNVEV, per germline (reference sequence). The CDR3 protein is CASSLWQNYEQHF. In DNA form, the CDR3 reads TGTGCCAGCAGTTTGTGGCAGAACTACGAGCAGCACTTC.

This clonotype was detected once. Here the CDR3 reads CANRPPGQGNYGYTF. The CDR3 coding sequence is TGTGCCAACAGGCCTCCGGGGCAGGGCAACTATGGCTACACCTTC. The chain couples TRBV6-5 to TRBJ1-2, with a weak D call TRBD1 (5 bases). Looked up from germline, CDR1 is MNHEY and CDR2 is SVGAGI. The CDR3 is made up of 15 amino acids. Trimming pared 10 bases from V and 2 bases from J, leaving 20 bases between.

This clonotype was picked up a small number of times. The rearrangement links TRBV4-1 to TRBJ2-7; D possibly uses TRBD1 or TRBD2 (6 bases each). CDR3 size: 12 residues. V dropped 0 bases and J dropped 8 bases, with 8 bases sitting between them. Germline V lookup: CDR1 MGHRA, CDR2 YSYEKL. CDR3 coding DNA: TGCGCCAGCAGCCAAGAAGGGGGGAAGCAGTACTTC. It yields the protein CASSQEGGKQYF.

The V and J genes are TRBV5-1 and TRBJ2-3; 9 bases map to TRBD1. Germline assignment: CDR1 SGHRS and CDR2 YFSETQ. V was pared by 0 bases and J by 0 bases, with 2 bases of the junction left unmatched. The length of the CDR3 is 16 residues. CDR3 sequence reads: CASSLGGTGSTDTQYF. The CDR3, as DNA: TGCGCCAGCAGCTTGGGCGGGACAGGGAGCACAGATACGCAGTATTTT.

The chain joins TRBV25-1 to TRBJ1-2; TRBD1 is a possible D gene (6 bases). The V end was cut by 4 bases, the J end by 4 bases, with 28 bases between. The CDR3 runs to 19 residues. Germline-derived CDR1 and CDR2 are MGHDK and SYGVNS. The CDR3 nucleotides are TGTGCCAGCAGTGCCAATAGACGAGGGGGAGGAAGGCTAATCTATGGCTACACCTTC. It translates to CASSANRRGGGRLIYGYTF.

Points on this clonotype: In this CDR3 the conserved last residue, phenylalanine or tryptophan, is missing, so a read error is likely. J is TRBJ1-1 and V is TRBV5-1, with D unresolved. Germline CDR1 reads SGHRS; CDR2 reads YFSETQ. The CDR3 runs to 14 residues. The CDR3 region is CASSLGSGNTEAFL. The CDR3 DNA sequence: TGCGCCAGCAGTTTGGGGTCCGGGAACACTGAAGCTTTCCTT.

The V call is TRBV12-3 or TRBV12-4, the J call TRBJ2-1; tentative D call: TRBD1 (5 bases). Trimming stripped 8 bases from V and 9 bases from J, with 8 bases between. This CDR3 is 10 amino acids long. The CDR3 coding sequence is TGTGCCAGCGCGCAGGGTGAGCAGTTCTTC. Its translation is CASAQGEQFF.

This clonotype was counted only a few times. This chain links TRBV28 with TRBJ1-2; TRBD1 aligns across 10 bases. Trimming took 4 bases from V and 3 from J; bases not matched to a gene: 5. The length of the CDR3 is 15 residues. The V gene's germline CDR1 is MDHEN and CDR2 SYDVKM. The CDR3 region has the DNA TGTGCCAGCAGTTCGACAGGGGGCTTGTACTATGGCTACACCTTC. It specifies CASSSTGGLYYGYTF.

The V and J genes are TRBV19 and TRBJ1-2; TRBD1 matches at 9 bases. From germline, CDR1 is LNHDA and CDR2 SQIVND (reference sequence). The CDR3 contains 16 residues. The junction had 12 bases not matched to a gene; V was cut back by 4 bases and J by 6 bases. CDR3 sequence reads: CASSTMHDGTGNGYTF. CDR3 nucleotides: TGTGCCAGTAGTACGATGCACGACGGGACAGGGAATGGCTACACCTTC.

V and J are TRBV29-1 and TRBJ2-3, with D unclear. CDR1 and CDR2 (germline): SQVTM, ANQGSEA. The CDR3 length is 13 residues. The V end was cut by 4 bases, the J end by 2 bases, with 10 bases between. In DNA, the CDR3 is TGCAGCGTTGCCGACACCCTCACAGATACGCAGTATTTT. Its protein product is CSVADTLTDTQYF.

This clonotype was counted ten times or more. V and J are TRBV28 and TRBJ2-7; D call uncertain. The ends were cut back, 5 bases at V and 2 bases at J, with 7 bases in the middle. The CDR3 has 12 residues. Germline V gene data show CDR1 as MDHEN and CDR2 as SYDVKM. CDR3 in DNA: TGTGCCAGCAGTCCCCCGACCTACGAGCAGTACTTC. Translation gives CASSPPTYEQYF.

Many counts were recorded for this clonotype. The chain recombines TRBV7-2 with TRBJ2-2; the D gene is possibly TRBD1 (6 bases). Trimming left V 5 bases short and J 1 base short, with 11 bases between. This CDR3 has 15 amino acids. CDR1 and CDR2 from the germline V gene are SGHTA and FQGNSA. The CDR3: CASSPQGLNTGELFF. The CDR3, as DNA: TGTGCCAGCAGCCCCCAGGGGCTGAACACCGGGGAGCTGTTTTTT.

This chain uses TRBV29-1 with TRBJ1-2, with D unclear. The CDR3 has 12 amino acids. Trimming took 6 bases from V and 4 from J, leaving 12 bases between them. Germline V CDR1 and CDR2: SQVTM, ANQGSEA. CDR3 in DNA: TGCAGCGTGAATGACGGAGTCTATGGCTACACCTTC. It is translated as CSVNDGVYGYTF.

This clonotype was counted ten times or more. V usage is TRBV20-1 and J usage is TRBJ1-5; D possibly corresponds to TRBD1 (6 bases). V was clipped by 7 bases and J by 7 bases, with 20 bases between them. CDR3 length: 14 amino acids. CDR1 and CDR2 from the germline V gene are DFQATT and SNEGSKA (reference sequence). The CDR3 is CSVTSTGRWQPQHF. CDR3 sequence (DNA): TGCAGTGTCACCTCTACAGGGAGGTGGCAGCCCCAGCATTTT.

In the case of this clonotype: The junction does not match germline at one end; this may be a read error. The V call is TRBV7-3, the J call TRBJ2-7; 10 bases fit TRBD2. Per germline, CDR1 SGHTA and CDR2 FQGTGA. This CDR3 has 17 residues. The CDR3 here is CTSSELGSGGKEYEQYF. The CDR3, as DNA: TGTACCAGCAGTGAGCTTGGTAGCGGGGGGAAAGAATACGAGCAGTACTTC.

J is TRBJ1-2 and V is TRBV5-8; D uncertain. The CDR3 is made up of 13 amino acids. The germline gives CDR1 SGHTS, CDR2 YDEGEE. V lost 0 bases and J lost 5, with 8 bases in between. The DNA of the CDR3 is TGTGCCAGCAGCTTGGGAACTTTTTATGGCTACACCTTC. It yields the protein CASSLGTFYGYTF.

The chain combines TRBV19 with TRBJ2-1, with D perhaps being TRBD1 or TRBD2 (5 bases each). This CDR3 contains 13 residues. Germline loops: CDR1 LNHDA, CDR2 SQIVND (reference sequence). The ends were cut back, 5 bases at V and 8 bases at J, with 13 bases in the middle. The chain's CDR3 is CASSRQGVDEQFF. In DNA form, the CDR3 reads TGTGCCAGTAGTCGTCAGGGAGTGGATGAGCAGTTCTTC.

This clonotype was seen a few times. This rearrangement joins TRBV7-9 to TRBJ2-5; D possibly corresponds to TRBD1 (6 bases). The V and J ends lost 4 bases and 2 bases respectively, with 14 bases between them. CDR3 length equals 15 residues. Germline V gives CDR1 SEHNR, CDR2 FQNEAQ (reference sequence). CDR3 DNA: TGTGCCAGCAGCTCCGGGGCGAGGGGGCAAGAGACCCAGTACTTC. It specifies CASSSGARGQETQYF.

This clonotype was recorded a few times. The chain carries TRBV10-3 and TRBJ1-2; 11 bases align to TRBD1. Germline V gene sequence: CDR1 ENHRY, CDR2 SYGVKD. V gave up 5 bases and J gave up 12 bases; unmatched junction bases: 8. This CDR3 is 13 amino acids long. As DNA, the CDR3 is TGTGCCATCAGTCCTGGGACAGGGGGTGGAAACACCTTC. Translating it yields CAISPGTGGGNTF.

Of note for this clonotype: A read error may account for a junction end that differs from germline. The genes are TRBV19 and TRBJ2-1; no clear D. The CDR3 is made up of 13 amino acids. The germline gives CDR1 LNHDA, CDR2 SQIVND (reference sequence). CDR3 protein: CASSLASNNEQFF. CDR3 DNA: TGTGCTAGTAGTTTGGCCAGCAACAATGAGCAGTTCTTC.

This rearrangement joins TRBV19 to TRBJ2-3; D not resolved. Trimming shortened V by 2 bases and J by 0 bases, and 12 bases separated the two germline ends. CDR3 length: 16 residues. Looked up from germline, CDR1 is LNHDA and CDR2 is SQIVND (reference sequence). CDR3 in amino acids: CASSIITGPSTDTQYF. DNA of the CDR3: TGTGCCAGTAGTATAATCACGGGCCCGAGCACAGATACGCAGTATTTT.